These 24 T cell receptor beta chains came from one sample sequenced in a study of cytomegalovirus exposure and HLA in healthy donors. PCR amplification relied on 60 Vbeta primers (plus 13 Jbeta primers). Clones were sequenced by immunoSEQ multiplex PCR, and TCRdb holds only the in-frame ones, with some missing. This table has 75,000 to 90,000 clones, 85% appearing once. Source material: PBMCs. These receptors originate from a man aged 35 to 55 in good health and CMV-seropositive.

The gene calls are TRBV18 and TRBJ2-5; perhaps TRBD1 as D (6 bases). This CDR3 is built from 15 residues. Germline V gene sequence: CDR1 KGHSH, CDR2 LQKENI. Trimming left V 6 bases short and J 5 bases short, with 19 bases between. The CDR3 region has the DNA TGTGCCAGCTCTTTTGGTGCAGGGGTCGGGGAGACCCAGTACTTC. Its protein is CASSFGAGVGETQYF.

This rearrangement joins TRBV6-5 to TRBJ1-6, with D unresolved. The germline CDR1 and CDR2 sequences are MNHEY and SVGAGI. V lost 3 bases and J 7 bases, leaving 13 bases between the germline ends. This CDR3 comprises 15 residues. The CDR3 nucleotides read TGTGCCAGCAGTTATTCGGACTCCCGGAATTCACCCCTCCACTTT. It codes for CASSYSDSRNSPLHF.

The genes are TRBV19 and TRBJ2-6, with D hard to call. The CDR3 runs 14 residues. Germline CDR1 is LNHDA and CDR2 is SQIVND (reference sequence). CDR3 nucleotide sequence: TGTGCTTCCAAAAACCAGGCTGGGGCCAACGTCCTGACTTTC. Its protein product is CASKNQAGANVLTF.

V gene TRBV4-1 combines with J gene TRBJ2-7, with TRBD1 identical over 10 bases. The ends lost 3 bases at V and 2 bases at J; junction bases unmatched: 4. Germline CDR1 is MGHRA and CDR2 is YSYEKL. The CDR3 totals 15 residues. The CDR3 reads CASSQGDRGPYEQYF. The CDR3 DNA reads as TGCGCCAGCAGCCAGGGGGACAGGGGACCCTACGAGCAGTACTTC.

The gene calls are TRBV6-1 and TRBJ2-7; 7 bases line up with TRBD2. The junction had 5 bases not matched to a gene; V was cut back by 6 bases and J by 0 bases. Germline assignment: CDR1 MNHNS and CDR2 SASEGT. CDR3 length: 14 residues. CDR3 in amino acids: CASRRGLSSYEQYF. The CDR3 DNA reads TGTGCCAGCAGGAGGGGACTATCCTCCTACGAGCAGTACTTC.

The V call is TRBV5-1, the J call TRBJ1-1; D is perhaps TRBD1 (6 bases). Trimming left V 4 bases short and J 4 bases short, with 11 bases between. Germline lookup yields CDR1 SGHRS and CDR2 YFSETQ. The CDR3 has 13 amino acids. In DNA, the CDR3 is TGCGCCAGCAGCACTAGGGGGGGCACTGAAGCTTTCTTT. Translating gives CASSTRGGTEAFF.

The chain is built from TRBV11-3 and TRBJ2-3, with D tentatively TRBD2 (6 bases). The CDR3 loop spans 16 amino acids. In germline, CDR1 is SGHNT, CDR2 YENEEA. V lost 5 bases to trimming and J lost 2 bases, with 17 bases between them. CDR3 DNA sequence: TGTGCCAGCAGCCTCTCCCCGGGGGAATACACAGATACGCAGTATTTT. Its protein is CASSLSPGEYTDTQYF.

This clone appeared once. The rearrangement uses TRBV9 and TRBJ1-1; weak D call: TRBD1 (6 bases). This CDR3 has 14 residues. Germline values: CDR1 SGDLS, CDR2 YYNGEE. V lost 0 bases to trimming and J lost 0 bases, with 6 bases between them. The DNA for the CDR3 is TGTGCCAGCAGCGTAGCAGGGGTGAACACTGAAGCTTTCTTT. This codes for CASSVAGVNTEAFF.

The chain links TRBV18 to TRBJ2-4, with D tentatively TRBD1 (5 bases). V dropped 1 base and J dropped 2 bases, with 12 bases sitting between them. The CDR3 sequence is 16 residues long. Germline V gene data show CDR1 as KGHSH and CDR2 as LQKENI. As DNA, the CDR3 is TGTGCCAGCTCACCACTTGACAGCCTCTCCAAAAACATTCAGTACTTC. Its protein is CASSPLDSLSKNIQYF. Together with reference TRBV18 and TRBJ2-4, the CDR3 gives the full variable domain: NAGVMQNPRHLVRRRGQEARLRCSPMKGHSHVYWYRQLPEEGLKFMVYLQKENIIDESGMPKERFSAEFPKEGPSILRIQQVVRGDSAAYFCASSPLDSLSKNIQYFGAGTRLSVL.

CDR3 DNA: TGTGCTAGTGGTTTTCGCACCGGGACTACCTATCACACAGATACGCAGTATTTT. Translation: CASGFRTGTTYHTDTQYF. V is TRBV12-5 and J is TRBJ2-3; 7 bases map to TRBD2. The CDR3 contains 18 residues. From germline, CDR1 is LGHNT and CDR2 FRNRAP. V gave up 3 bases and J gave up 2 bases; unmatched junction bases: 14. Combining the CDR3 with reference TRBV12-5 and TRBJ2-3 gives the whole variable domain DARVTQTPRHKVTEMGQEVTMRCQPILGHNTVFWYRQTMMQGLELLAYFRNRAPLDDSGMPKDRFSAEMPDATLATLKIQPSEPRDSAVYFCASGFRTGTTYHTDTQYFGPGTRLTVL.

The sample holds a few counts of this clone. This chain links TRBV10-3 with TRBJ1-5; no firm D call. Trimming left V 3 bases short and J 3 bases short, with 9 bases between. Germline V lookup: CDR1 ENHRY, CDR2 SYGVKD. The CDR3 loop spans 14 amino acids. CDR3 loop: CAISENSYNQPQHF. CDR3 nucleotide sequence: TGTGCCATCAGTGAAAACAGCTACAATCAGCCCCAGCATTTT.

The rearrangement links TRBV6-5 to TRBJ2-7; 8 bases line up with TRBD2. This CDR3 has 14 residues. The germline gives CDR1 MNHEY, CDR2 SVGAGI. The junction had 10 bases not matched to a gene; V was cut back by 8 bases and J by 4 bases. This CDR3 reads CASRAGTRSYEQYF. The CDR3 DNA is TGTGCCAGCCGAGCCGGGACTAGGAGTTACGAGCAGTACTTC.

The V gene is TRBV28, the J gene TRBJ1-5, with no clear D. The length of the CDR3 is 10 residues. Germline CDR1 reads MDHEN; CDR2 reads SYDVKM. The V end lost 4 bases, the J end lost 11 bases, and 6 bases lay between the germline ends. For the CDR3, the DNA is TGTGCCAGCAGTTCCAGGTCCCAGCATTTT. Translated: CASSSRSQHF. Variable domain in full (rest from reference TRBV28 and TRBJ1-5): DVKVTQSSRYLVKRTGEKVFLECVQDMDHENMFWYRQDPGLGLRLIYFSYDVKMKEKGDIPEGYSVSREKKERFSLILESASTNQTSMYLCASSSRSQHFGDGTRLSIL.

Comment on this clone: Within the sample, other DNA sequences also encode this same CDR3. The chain has TRBV6-5 and TRBJ2-7; 9 positions match TRBD1. CDR3 length: 14 residues. Germline CDR1 is MNHEY and CDR2 is SVGAGI. V shed 6 bases, J shed 1 base, and the junction held 4 bases outside the gene matches. CDR3 region: CASRPDRGSYEQYF. CDR3 in DNA: TGTGCCAGCAGACCCGACAGGGGGTCCTACGAGCAGTACTTC.

Comment on this clone: The junction does not match germline at one end; this may be a read error. The chain joins TRBV7-7 to TRBJ2-3, with D maybe TRBD2 (6 bases). The CDR3 sequence is 16 residues long. CDR1 is SSHAT and CDR2 is FNYEAQ in the germline V gene (reference sequence). The CDR3 DNA reads as TGTGCTAGCAGCTTAAAGGCCGGGGGAAACACAGATACGCAGTATTTT. Encoded protein: CASSLKAGGNTDTQYF.

The chain recombines TRBV4-1 with TRBJ2-5, with a weak D call TRBD2 (5 bases). The CDR3 covers 15 residues. V lost 4 bases, J lost 4 bases, and 16 bases lay in between. The germline V gene has CDR1 MGHRA and CDR2 YSYEKL. CDR3 in DNA: TGCGCCAGCAGCCTAGAGGTGTCCGGAGGAGAGACCCAGTACTTC. This encodes CASSLEVSGGETQYF.

V usage is TRBV10-1 and J usage is TRBJ2-1; D possibly corresponds to TRBD1 (5 bases). V shed 2 bases and J shed 2 bases, with 19 bases lying between them. CDR1 is WNHNN and CDR2 is SYGVQD in the germline V gene (reference sequence). The CDR3 runs to 18 residues. The CDR3 reads CASSEGNRTVKPYNEQFF. The DNA of the CDR3 is TGCGCCAGCAGTGAGGGGAACAGGACGGTGAAGCCCTACAATGAGCAGTTCTTC.

This chain links TRBV9 with TRBJ2-1; 10 bases fit TRBD2. The junction had 8 bases not matched to a gene; V was cut back by 4 bases and J by 4 bases. Germline V lookup: CDR1 SGDLS, CDR2 YYNGEE. This CDR3 region has 16 residues. The CDR3 DNA is TGTGCCAGCAGCCCCCCTAGCGGGAGAGGATACAATGAGCAGTTCTTC. Encoded protein: CASSPPSGRGYNEQFF. The variable domain in full, with the rest retrieved from reference TRBV9 and TRBJ2-1, is DSGVTQTPKHLITATGQRVTLRCSPRSGDLSVYWYQQSLDQGLQFLIQYYNGEERAKGNILERFSAQQFPDLHSELNLSSLELGDSALYFCASSPPSGRGYNEQFFGPGTRLTVL.

The chain has TRBV18 and TRBJ2-1; 13 bases align to TRBD2. Losses at the gene ends were 6 bases for V and 3 bases for J; bases not matched to a gene: 5. Per the germline V gene, CDR1 is KGHSH and CDR2 is LQKENI. The CDR3 spans 16 residues. CDR3 nucleotides: TGTGCCAGCTCGCCTGGGACTAGCGGGAACTACAATGAGCAGTTCTTC. This translates into CASSPGTSGNYNEQFF.

A few counts support this clone. The chain combines TRBV10-3 with TRBJ1-5; 9 nucleotides align to TRBD1. CDR1 is ENHRY and CDR2 is SYGVKD in the germline V gene. Losses at the gene ends were 4 bases for V and 3 bases for J; bases not matched to a gene: 13. The length of the CDR3 is 18 residues. The CDR3 sequence: CAISGRRTGDGNNQPQHF. The CDR3 nucleotides are TGTGCCATCAGTGGGCGGCGGACAGGGGACGGGAACAATCAGCCCCAGCATTTT.

The chain combines TRBV6-6 with TRBJ1-1, with D perhaps matching TRBD1 (5 bases). Germline CDR1 and CDR2: MNHNY and SVGAGI (reference sequence). Trimming pared 5 bases from V and 6 bases from J, leaving 19 bases between. The CDR3 is made up of 15 amino acids. The CDR3 loop is CASSEPDGGVAEAFF. In nucleotides, the CDR3 is TGTGCCAGCAGTGAGCCTGATGGGGGGGTGGCTGAAGCTTTCTTT.

There are a few counts of this clone. The V and J genes are TRBV7-9 and TRBJ1-2; TRBD1 is a possible D gene (6 bases). Trimming pared 2 bases from V and 5 bases from J, leaving 15 bases between. Germline assignment: CDR1 SEHNR and CDR2 FQNEAQ (reference sequence). The CDR3 extends over 15 amino acids. As DNA, the CDR3 is TGTGCCAGCAGCTTAATAACCAGGGGCAGTTATGGCTACACCTTC. This encodes CASSLITRGSYGYTF. The complete variable domain, with remaining parts taken from reference TRBV7-9 and TRBJ1-2, reads DTGVSQNPRHKITKRGQNVTFRCDPISEHNRLYWYRQTLGQGPEFLTYFQNEAQLEKSRLLSDRFSAERPKGSFSTLEIQRTEQGDSAMYLCASSLITRGSYGYTFGSGTRLTVV.

The rearrangement uses TRBV10-3 and TRBJ2-5; TRBD2 agrees at 9 bases. Judging by the DNA end, TRBJ2-7 fits better; the J call may be wrong. Germline V gene sequence: CDR1 ENHRY, CDR2 SYGVKD. The CDR3 has 13 residues. Here the CDR3 reads CAIRTSGPYEQYF. DNA for the CDR3: TGTGCCATCAGGACTAGCGGTCCCTACGAGCAGTACTTC.

The rearrangement joins TRBV27 to TRBJ2-2; no reliable D call. V lost 6 bases to trimming and J lost 1 base, with 6 bases between them. The germline V gene has CDR1 MNHEY and CDR2 SMNVEV (reference sequence). The CDR3 is 13 amino acids. This chain's CDR3 is CASSYRNTGELFF. The CDR3 coding sequence is TGTGCCAGCAGCTACAGGAACACCGGGGAGCTGTTTTTT.